The 13 T cell receptor beta chains given below trace back to one sample, sequenced in a study of T cells in Graves' hyperthyroidism and ophthalmopathy. Authors of the study amplified TCR beta CDR3 regions from RNA transcripts. HTBI primers were employed in a first-round RT-PCR of the TCR CDR3. TCRdb processed the multiplex PCR reads anew with MiXCR; each CDR3 protein has one entry. The repertoire holds nearly 750,000 distinct CDR3 sequences, with over 35% as singletons. Sequenced sample: blood. All receptors derive from a woman aged 35 to 49 with Graves' hyperthyroidism.

Regarding this clonotype: Relative to the germline gene, one junction end is altered; a read error may explain this. V usage is TRBV7-9 and J usage is TRBJ1-2; TRBD1 is a possible D gene (5 bases). This CDR3 is built from 14 residues. Germline loops: CDR1 SEHNR, CDR2 FQNEAQ (reference sequence). The CDR3 DNA reads as TGCGCCAGCAGCCAAGAAGGGGCAGGGAATGGCTACACCTTC. As protein: CASSQEGAGNGYTF.

The chain has TRBV7-9 and TRBJ2-7, with TRBD1 matching over 10 bases. In germline, CDR1 is SEHNR, CDR2 FQNEAQ (reference sequence). J lost 7 bases, V lost 5 bases, and 11 bases had no gene match. The CDR3 is made up of 15 amino acids. Here the CDR3 DNA reads TGTGCCAGCAGCGATCCCGGACAGGGGGTAGAAGAGCAGTACTTC. Protein: CASSDPGQGVEEQYF.

This clonotype was observed many times. The chain combines TRBV6-5 with TRBJ2-6, with D perhaps assigned TRBD1 or TRBD2 (5 bases each). The CDR3 runs to 13 residues. Germline-derived CDR1 and CDR2 are MNHEY and SVGAGI. CDR3 bases: TGTGCGATTGGGGGATCTGGGGCCAACGTCCTGACTTTC. Its translation: CAIGGSGANVLTF.

This clonotype was counted at least ten times. The chain is built from TRBV7-9 and TRBJ2-7; TRBD2 aligns across 10 bases. V gave up 5 bases and J gave up 4 bases; unmatched junction bases: 8. The CDR3 is 15 amino acids. From germline, CDR1 is SEHNR and CDR2 FQNEAQ (reference sequence). The CDR3 nucleotides read TGTGCCAGCAGCCCCCCCGAGCGGGAGGGTTACGAGCAGTACTTC. Amino acids: CASSPPEREGYEQYF.

Concerning this clonotype itself: A read error may explain this, as a much larger clone is one base away. The chain is built from TRBV10-3 and TRBJ1-5, with D possibly TRBD1 on 5 matching bases. The V gene lost 5 bases and the J gene lost 4 bases, with 15 bases spanning the gap. Germline values: CDR1 ENHRY, CDR2 SYGVKD. This CDR3 spans 15 amino acids. The CDR3 spells CAISRDPSLNQPQHF. The CDR3 DNA is TGTGCCATCAGTAGGGACCCATCCCTAAATCAGCCCCAGCATTTT.

The chain couples TRBV11-1 to TRBJ2-5; D not resolved. This CDR3 has 14 residues. The germline V and J ends were trimmed by 3 bases and 3 bases, with 11 bases remaining between them. In germline, CDR1 is SGHAT, CDR2 FQDESV (reference sequence). The CDR3 region has the DNA TGTGCCAGCAGCTTGTCCTTAGGGAAAGAGACCCAGTACTTC. It codes for CASSLSLGKETQYF.

This chain connects TRBV7-9 to TRBJ1-2; D is possibly TRBD1 (6 bases). CDR3 length: 15 amino acids. Germline assignment: CDR1 SEHNR and CDR2 FQNEAQ (reference sequence). Between the trimmed V and J ends, which lost 5 bases and 4 bases, there was a span of 17 bases. The chain's CDR3 is CASSPYGGAVYGYTF. CDR3 nucleotides: TGTGCCAGCAGCCCTTATGGGGGCGCGGTCTATGGCTACACCTTC.

The chain has TRBV7-2 and TRBJ2-5, with 9 positions matching TRBD2. The J call may be faulty, since TRBJ2-1 better matches the DNA end. Looked up from germline, CDR1 is SGHTA and CDR2 is FQGNSA. The CDR3 sequence is 16 residues long. DNA for the CDR3: TGTGCCAGCAGCACGACCCGCGGGGGGGGCTACAATGAGCAGTTCTTC. It is translated as CASSTTRGGGYNEQFF.

The rearrangement joins TRBV11-1 to TRBJ1-5, with TRBD1 identical over 7 bases. V lost 8 bases and J lost 0; bases outside the gene matches: 4. CDR1 and CDR2 (germline): SGHAT, FQDESV (reference sequence). This CDR3 has 14 amino acids. CDR3 loop: CASQGTDSNQPQHF. Here the CDR3 DNA reads TGTGCCAGCCAAGGGACAGATAGCAATCAGCCCCAGCATTTT.

This sequence joins TRBV7-2 and TRBJ1-2; 10 bases align to TRBD1. The CDR3 is 17 residues long. The ends lost 8 bases at V and 8 bases at J; junction bases unmatched: 20. Germline assignment: CDR1 SGHTA and CDR2 FQGNSA. CDR3 nucleotide sequence: TGTGCCAGCTCAGCTATGCTCCGGGACAGGGGAATGGAGGGCTACACCTTC. Amino acids: CASSAMLRDRGMEGYTF.

The chain is built from TRBV20-1 and TRBJ2-2; perhaps TRBD1 as D (5 bases). Trimming took off 1 base at V and 7 bases at J, with 10 bases between the two ends. Germline V CDR1 and CDR2: DFQATT, SNEGSKA (reference sequence). The CDR3 sequence is 13 residues long. CDR3 amino acids: CSARGQGYGELFF. For the CDR3, the DNA is TGCAGTGCTAGAGGGCAGGGCTACGGGGAGCTGTTTTTT.

This clonotype came up many times. The rearrangement joins TRBV5-1 to TRBJ1-1; D is unclear. The germline CDR1 and CDR2 sequences are SGHRS and YFSETQ. The CDR3 totals 14 residues. V was cut by 0 bases and J by 6 bases, with 12 bases left in between. As DNA, the CDR3 is TGCGCCAGCAGCTTGGGAGGTAGTGGGTCTGAAGCTTTCTTT. It is translated as CASSLGGSGSEAFF.

This clonotype was seen at least ten times. The chain recombines TRBV15 with TRBJ1-6, with TRBD1 identical over 7 bases. Germline assignment: CDR1 LNHNV and CDR2 YYDKDF (reference sequence). With 6 bases clipped from V and 8 bases from J, the junction kept 10 bases outside the gene matches. This CDR3 has 15 residues. The CDR3 region has the DNA TGTGCCACCAGAGAAATCACAGGGGTGCATTCACCCCTCCACTTT. Encoded protein: CATREITGVHSPLHF.